This T cell receptor beta chain was sequenced during a study of blood T cell repertoires in COVID-19. On the study more broadly: Both acute and convalescent COVID-19 samples were obtained from the United States, Italy and Spain.

Generated by immunoSEQ multiplex PCR, the TCRdb table keeps only in-frame clones and is missing some. The sample carries tens of thousands of clones, approximately 90% recorded once. The CDR3 runs 16 residues. The V and J ends lost 5 bases and 2 bases respectively, with 18 bases between them. Germline CDR1 reads SEHNR; CDR2 reads FQNEAQ (reference sequence). The sample consisted of peripheral blood. This chain connects TRBV7-9 to TRBJ2-5; TRBD1 might be the D (7 bases). The clonotype comes from a human donor with active COVID-19. The donor label of this sample is uncertain. CDR3 nucleotide sequence: TGTGCCAGCAGCACTCCGCGGGACAGATTTCAAGAGACCCAGTACTTC. Protein sequence: CASSTPRDRFQETQYF.